A selection of T cell receptor beta chains follows, all from one sample in a study of blood T cell repertoires in COVID-19. Assay used: immunoSEQ multiplex PCR; TCRdb lists only in-frame clones, some missing. The table lists roughly 200,000 clones, 81% of them singletons, with around 10% in the top ten. The sample was peripheral blood. These receptors came from a woman between 35 and 50 years old with COVID-19, enrolled during active disease. CDR3s include the opening cysteine and the closing phenylalanine or tryptophan. D genes are given only for firm matches. The size field is filled for only some rows; it gives once, few, many or a size class.

>many|TRBV18|TRBJ1-1|.
CASSRGRGGTEAFF
TGTGCCAGCTCACGCGGTCGGGGTGGAACTGAAGCTTTCTTT
>.|TRBV6-5|TRBJ2-2|TRBD1
CASNPGQGASGELFF
TGTGCCAGCAACCCGGGACAGGGGGCGTCCGGGGAGCTGTTTTTT
>.|TRBV14|TRBJ2-7|TRBD1
CASSQGTGQAQGAYEQYF
TGTGCCAGCAGCCAAGGCACAGGACAAGCGCAGGGGGCCTACGAGCAGTACTTC
>few|TRBV18|TRBJ2-2|.
CASSPGRVSTGELFF
TGTGCCAGCTCACCGGGCAGGGTCTCCACCGGGGAGCTGTTTTTT
>.|TRBV27|TRBJ2-1|.
CASSFFGYNEQFF
TGTGCCAGCAGTTTTTTCGGCTACAATGAGCAGTTCTTC
>once|TRBV9|TRBJ2-2|.
CASSVGAGATTGELFF
TGTGCCAGCAGCGTAGGGGCGGGGGCGACCACCGGGGAGCTGTTTTTT
>.|TRBV7-8|TRBJ2-4|.
CASSPGTPLAKNIQYF
TGTGCCAGCAGCCCGGGGACACCTTTAGCCAAAAACATTCAGTACTTC
>.|TRBV5-1|TRBJ2-1|.
CASLPHPATTTTNEQFF
TGCGCCAGTCTACCTCACCCAGCGACTACAACGACCAATGAGCAGTTCTTC
>.|TRBV5-1|TRBJ2-3|.
CASSLSAGTDTQYF
TGCGCCAGCAGCTTGTCGGCGGGCACAGATACGCAGTATTTT
>.|TRBV18|TRBJ2-6|TRBD1
CASSPTGRGFSGANVLTF
TGTGCCAGCTCACCTACGGGCAGGGGGTTCTCTGGGGCCAACGTCCTGACTTTC
>.|TRBV6-5|TRBJ2-3|.
CASSYTSTDTQYF
TGTGCCAGCAGTTACACATCCACAGATACGCAGTATTTT
>.|TRBV7-2|TRBJ1-2|.
CASRPTGRDYGYTF
TGTGCCAGCAGGCCTACAGGGAGGGACTATGGCTACACCTTC
>few|TRBV30|TRBJ2-5|TRBD1
CAWRGQGTETQYF
TGTGCCTGGAGGGGACAGGGGACCGAGACCCAGTACTTC
>.|TRBV10-1|TRBJ2-3|TRBD2
CASSEGLAGVFTQYF
TGCGCCAGCAGTGAGGGACTAGCGGGAGTGTTTACGCAGTATTTT
>few|TRBV7-9|TRBJ2-1|TRBD1
CASSSRTGGSDEQFF
TGTGCCAGCAGCTCTCGGACAGGGGGCAGCGATGAGCAGTTCTTC
>.|TRBV19|TRBJ1-2|TRBD1
CASSLLPGQSLATF
TGTGCCAGTAGTCTACTTCCGGGACAGAGCCTGGCCACCTTC
>.|TRBV29-1|TRBJ1-2|.
CSVALSGGYTF
TGCAGCGTTGCTTTATCAGGCGGCTACACCTTC
>.|TRBV18|TRBJ2-2|TRBD1
CASSTGQQTGELFF
TGTGCCAGCTCAACGGGACAGCAAACCGGGGAGCTGTTTTTT
>.|TRBV7-2|TRBJ2-3|.
CASSGTHSTDTQYF
TGTGCCAGCAGCGGGACTCATAGCACAGATACGCAGTATTTT
>.|TRBV28|TRBJ2-1|TRBD2
CASSPSPRMTSVGGQFF
TGTGCCAGCAGTCCCTCGCCGAGGATGACTAGCGTTGGGGGGCAGTTCTTC
>.|TRBV19|TRBJ2-1|.
CASSQRDNEQFF
TGTGCCAGTAGTCAGCGGGACAATGAGCAGTTCTTC
>once|TRBV14|TRBJ2-3|.
CASSQDVGAQYF
TGTGCCAGCAGCCAAGATGTAGGGGCGCAGTATTTT
>.|TRBV6-6|TRBJ2-7|.
CASSIQGNEQYF
TGTGCCAGCAGCATACAGGGAAACGAGCAGTACTTC
>.|TRBV5-1|TRBJ2-1|.
CASSLGAGQRYNEQFF
TGCGCCAGCAGCTTGGGTGCGGGCCAAAGGTACAATGAGCAGTTCTTC
>.|TRBV29-1|TRBJ1-1|.
CSAARGTEAFF
TGCAGCGCCGCCAGGGGCACTGAAGCTTTCTTT
>.|TRBV4-2|TRBJ2-7|TRBD2
CASSHAGTSAYEQYF
TGTGCCAGCAGCCACGCCGGGACTAGCGCCTACGAGCAGTACTTC
>.|TRBV4-1|TRBJ1-4|.
CASSQAHGRGTNEKLFF
TGCGCCAGCAGCCAAGCCCATGGGAGGGGGACTAATGAAAAACTGTTTTTT
>.|TRBV6-5|TRBJ1-1|TRBD1
CASSSRDRVGSEAFF
TGTGCCAGCAGTTCACGGGACAGGGTGGGGTCTGAAGCTTTCTTT
>.|TRBV14|TRBJ2-2|.
CASSPTHKLNTGELFF
TGTGCCAGCAGCCCAACACACAAGTTGAACACCGGGGAGCTGTTTTTT
>few|TRBV5-4|TRBJ1-2|TRBD1
CASSFPGQGTGGYTF
TGTGCCAGCAGCTTTCCGGGACAGGGGACCGGTGGCTACACCTTC
>.|TRBV7-9|TRBJ1-1|TRBD1
CASSPTPQGASDTEAFF
TGTGCCAGCAGCCCAACCCCGCAGGGGGCGTCGGACACTGAAGCTTTCTTT
>.|TRBV19|TRBJ2-3|TRBD1
CASSQTGKSSQYF
TGTGCCAGTAGCCAGACAGGGAAATCCTCGCAGTATTTT
>.|TRBV9|TRBJ2-3|.
CASSVEPSTDTQYF
TGTGCCAGCAGCGTAGAGCCTAGCACAGATACGCAGTATTTT
>.|TRBV11-2|TRBJ2-3|.
CASGLMYTQYF
TGTGCCAGCGGCCTCATGTATACGCAGTATTTT
>.|TRBV6-6|TRBJ2-1|TRBD2
CASSYIFGGSNNEQFF
TGTGCCAGCAGTTACATCTTCGGCGGGAGTAACAATGAGCAGTTCTTC